These 27 T cell receptor beta chains share one sample of origin, sequenced in a study of human T cells and chemical hapten exposure. As for time point: patch test 1, 2 weeks after DPC sensitization. The treatment: therapeutic diphenylcyclopropenone sensitization with weekly scalp DPC. TCRdb re-called the RACE reads through MiXCR, storing one row per CDR3 protein. The table shows around 190,000 distinct CDR3 sequences, with around 20% occurring only once. Sample: whole blood, taken in connection with sensitization to the hapten diphenylcyclopropenone (DPC). Source of these receptors: a woman in her fifties or sixties with alopecia areata. Some clones in this sample may be carry-over from other donors' samples.

This clonotype was observed a few times. The gene calls are TRBV6-2 or TRBV6-3 and TRBJ2-4, with D tentatively TRBD1 (5 bases). Trimming left V 8 bases short and J 0 bases short, with 14 bases between. Germline CDR1 MNHEY, CDR2 SVGEGT. The CDR3 consists of 15 residues. The CDR3 protein is CASRRDSLAKNIQYF. The CDR3, as DNA: TGTGCCAGCCGCCGCGACAGTCTAGCCAAAAACATTCAGTACTTC.

Regarding this clonotype: One end of the junction fails to match germline, which may point to a read error. The rearrangement uses TRBV7-2 and TRBJ2-3, with 11 bases aligning to TRBD2. The CDR3 contains 16 residues. CDR1 and CDR2 (germline): SGHTA, FQGNSA. CDR3 region: CVSSTRTSGSTDTQYF. The DNA for the CDR3 is TGTGTCAGCAGCACCAGGACTAGCGGGAGCACAGATACGCAGTATTTT.

The gene calls are TRBV5-1 and TRBJ2-7, with 7 positions matching TRBD1. The CDR3 loop spans 16 amino acids. CDR1 and CDR2 from the germline V gene are SGHRS and YFSETQ. With V trimmed by 3 bases and J by 2 bases, 11 bases remained unmatched. The CDR3 DNA is TGCGCCAGCAGCTCCTCCACAGGGGCGGACCCCTACGAGCAGTACTTC. Its translation is CASSSSTGADPYEQYF.

The table lists this clonotype with a few counts. The rearrangement uses TRBV29-1 and TRBJ1-4; D gene ambiguous. CDR3 size: 16 residues. The germline gives CDR1 SQVTM, CDR2 ANQGSEA. Trimming stripped 0 bases from V and 13 bases from J, with 24 bases between. The CDR3 DNA sequence: TGCAGCGTTGAAGAACGCCGGGATCCTGAACGACGGGGACTGTTTTTT. Translation gives CSVEERRDPERRGLFF.

This clonotype was counted between two and nine times. The chain links TRBV6-2 or TRBV6-3 to TRBJ2-7; 11 bases are shared with TRBD1. The CDR3 is made up of 14 amino acids. V shed 5 bases, J shed 5 bases, and the junction held 5 bases outside the gene matches. Germline values: CDR1 MNHEY, CDR2 SVGEGT. In DNA form, the CDR3 reads TGTGCCAGCAGTACCCGGGACAGGGGGAACGAGCAGTACTTC. Encoded protein: CASSTRDRGNEQYF.

This clonotype has more than one count but fewer than ten. V is TRBV7-2 and J is TRBJ2-1, with D unclear. The CDR3 contains 17 residues. V lost 4 bases and J lost 0, with 16 bases in between. Per germline, CDR1 SGHTA and CDR2 FQGNSA. CDR3 loop: CASSSAPGSSSYNEQFF. The CDR3 nucleotides read TGTGCCAGCAGCTCTGCACCCGGGTCGAGCTCCTACAATGAGCAGTTCTTC. Combining the CDR3 with reference TRBV7-2 and TRBJ2-1 gives the whole variable domain GAGVSQSPSNKVTEKGKDVELRCDPISGHTALYWYRQSLGQGLEFLIYFQGNSAPDKSGLPSDRFSAERTGGSVSTLTIQRTQQEDSAVYLCASSSAPGSSSYNEQFFGPGTRLTVL.

The rearrangement uses TRBV20-1 and TRBJ2-1; TRBD2 aligns across 10 bases. The CDR3 has 16 amino acids. In germline, CDR1 is DFQATT, CDR2 SNEGSKA (reference sequence). J gave up 4 bases and V 2 bases, and 8 bases lay outside the gene matches. The CDR3 spells CSARSLISGRYNEQFF. In DNA form, the CDR3 reads TGCAGTGCTAGAAGCCTCATTAGCGGGAGGTACAATGAGCAGTTCTTC.

This clonotype was recorded a few times. The J gene is TRBJ2-2, the V gene TRBV5-1; a weak D match, TRBD2 (5 bases). Between the trimmed V and J ends, which lost 0 bases and 0 bases, there was a span of 9 bases. Germline V gene sequence: CDR1 SGHRS, CDR2 YFSETQ. The CDR3 is 16 amino acids. CDR3 in DNA: TGCGCCAGCAGCTTGGATGGCGGGTCGAACACCGGGGAGCTGTTTTTT. As protein: CASSLDGGSNTGELFF.

The chain joins TRBV6-6 to TRBJ1-5, with unresolved D. The CDR3 runs 12 residues. Germline lookup yields CDR1 MNHNY and CDR2 SVGAGI (reference sequence). The ends were cut back, 3 bases at V and 5 bases at J, with 5 bases in the middle. CDR3 sequence (DNA): TGTGCCAGCAGTTATGGAGATCAGCCCCAGCATTTT. This gives the protein CASSYGDQPQHF.

J is TRBJ2-7 and V is TRBV18, with TRBD1 matching over 7 bases. The V gene's germline CDR1 is KGHSH and CDR2 LQKENI. The CDR3 is made up of 14 amino acids. V lost 4 bases, J lost 2 bases, and 5 bases stayed unmatched. CDR3 loop: CASSRGQNPYEQYF. CDR3 sequence (DNA): TGTGCCAGCTCACGGGGACAGAACCCCTACGAGCAGTACTTC.

This clonotype is medium-sized within its sample. This chain connects TRBV15 to TRBJ1-1; no firm D call. CDR3 length equals 14 residues. Germline V gene sequence: CDR1 LNHNV, CDR2 YYDKDF (reference sequence). Trimming pared 0 bases from V and 5 bases from J, leaving 10 bases between. The CDR3 sequence: CATSRDFAGTEAFF. Here the CDR3 DNA reads TGTGCCACCAGCAGAGATTTCGCTGGGACTGAAGCTTTCTTT.

This clonotype was counted a few times. V gene TRBV11-2 combines with J gene TRBJ2-1, with TRBD1 matching over 7 bases. V shed 6 bases, J shed 4 bases, and the junction held 12 bases outside the gene matches. The CDR3 totals 16 residues. The germline V gene has CDR1 SGHAT and CDR2 FQNNGV. This CDR3 reads CASRRPGTAIYNEQFF. DNA of the CDR3: TGTGCCAGCAGACGTCCCGGGACAGCGATTTACAATGAGCAGTTCTTC.

This clonotype was observed a handful of times. The chain joins TRBV20-1 to TRBJ1-6; D is ambiguous. The CDR3 is 15 residues long. Germline lookup yields CDR1 DFQATT and CDR2 SNEGSKA (reference sequence). Deletions cut 1 base from V and 4 bases from J, with 11 bases between. The CDR3, as DNA: TGCAGTGCTAGAGGCACCGTTTCTTATAATTCACCCCTCCACTTT. It encodes CSARGTVSYNSPLHF.

The J gene is TRBJ2-1, the V gene TRBV5-1; D could derive from TRBD1 or TRBD2 (6 bases each). Trimming removed 2 bases from V and 7 bases from J, with 13 bases in between. Germline-derived CDR1 and CDR2 are SGHRS and YFSETQ. The CDR3 extends over 14 amino acids. The CDR3 region is CASSFGGEGNEQFF. CDR3 bases: TGCGCCAGCAGCTTCGGGGGCGAGGGGAATGAGCAGTTCTTC.

This clonotype has a count of ten or more. The gene calls are TRBV29-1 and TRBJ1-1; no reliable D call. Trimming stripped 0 bases from V and 1 base from J, with 12 bases between. The CDR3 consists of 15 residues. Germline V gene lookup returns CDR1 SQVTM and CDR2 ANQGSEA. The CDR3 reads CSVEEGLNPNTEAFF. CDR3 coding DNA: TGCAGCGTTGAAGAGGGTCTAAACCCGAACACTGAAGCTTTCTTT.

The rearrangement links TRBV4-2 to TRBJ2-5, with TRBD2 matching over 13 bases. The junction had 6 bases not matched to a gene; V was cut back by 0 bases and J by 5 bases. This CDR3 is built from 17 residues. Germline V gives CDR1 LGHNA, CDR2 YNFKEQ. DNA of the CDR3: TGTGCCAGCAGCCAAGAAGGGACTAGCGGGGCAGGGGAGACCCAGTACTTC. Its protein is CASSQEGTSGAGETQYF.

This clonotype has just a few counts. The J gene is TRBJ2-7, the V gene TRBV7-2, with D perhaps TRBD1 or TRBD2 (5 bases each). Trimming shortened V by 7 bases and J by 8 bases, and 24 bases separated the two germline ends. Per germline, CDR1 SGHTA and CDR2 FQGNSA. The CDR3 has 15 residues. For the CDR3, the DNA is TGTGCCAGCACCCTACGGTCCGGGGCCGGTAACAAGCAGTACTTC. Its protein product is CASTLRSGAGNKQYF.

The genes are TRBV6-5 and TRBJ2-3, with D uncertain. V was shortened by 5 bases and J by 2 bases, with 8 bases between the two germline ends. Germline-derived CDR1 and CDR2 are MNHEY and SVGAGI. The CDR3 length is 13 residues. The CDR3 protein is CASSRRTTDTQYF. CDR3 nucleotides: TGTGCCAGCAGTAGACGGACCACAGATACGCAGTATTTT.

This clonotype has only a few counts. The rearrangement links TRBV6-1 to TRBJ1-6; weak D call: TRBD1 (5 bases). Germline CDR1 and CDR2: MNHNS and SASEGT. The CDR3 length is 16 residues. Trimming shortened V by 2 bases and J by 10 bases, and 18 bases separated the two germline ends. CDR3 bases: TGTGCCAGCAGTGAAATATTCCCAGGGTCTGGATCACCCCTCCACTTT. Its translation: CASSEIFPGSGSPLHF.

This chain links TRBV5-1 with TRBJ1-1; 11 nucleotides match TRBD1. Germline CDR1 SGHRS, CDR2 YFSETQ. V lost 4 bases to trimming and J lost 3 bases; unmatched junction nucleotides: 5. The length of the CDR3 is 15 residues. CDR3 bases: TGCGCCAGCAGCGCAGGGACAGGGGGGGACACTGAAGCTTTCTTT. As protein: CASSAGTGGDTEAFF.

Here the CDR3 reads CSVEVGGQETQYF. In nucleotides, the CDR3 is TGCAGCGTTGAAGTAGGGGGCCAAGAGACCCAGTACTTC. The genes are TRBV29-1 and TRBJ2-5, with D possibly being TRBD1 (6 bases). This CDR3 spans 13 amino acids. Germline CDR1 reads SQVTM; CDR2 reads ANQGSEA. V lost 1 base, J lost 1 base, and 7 bases lay in between.

This clonotype has a handful of counts. The J gene is TRBJ1-5, the V gene TRBV11-2; possibly TRBD1 for D (5 bases). Trimming pared 1 base from V and 2 bases from J, leaving 12 bases between. In germline, CDR1 is SGHAT, CDR2 FQNNGV. This CDR3 has 16 amino acids. CDR3 DNA: TGTGCCAGCAGCTTAGGGGGCCCGTGGGGCAATCAGCCCCAGCATTTT. It yields the protein CASSLGGPWGNQPQHF.

This clonotype was seen a few times. This chain links TRBV12-3 or TRBV12-4 with TRBJ1-2, with D tentatively TRBD1 (5 bases). This CDR3 is 12 amino acids long. V lost 4 bases, J lost 7 bases, and 10 bases lay in between. The CDR3 bases are TGTGCCAGCAGTTCCCCCCAGGGTGGCTACACCTTC. Amino acids: CASSSPQGGYTF.

The chain has TRBV3-1 and TRBJ1-1; TRBD1 aligns across 8 bases. The CDR3 runs 16 residues. V trimming: 1 base; J trimming: 0 bases; junction bases outside the gene matches: 4. The germline CDR1 and CDR2 sequences are LGHDT and YNNKEL (reference sequence). The CDR3 region has the DNA TGTGCCAGCAGCCAAGCTGCGACAGGGGTGAACACTGAAGCTTTCTTT. Its protein is CASSQAATGVNTEAFF.

The chain has TRBV20-1 and TRBJ2-5; 12 nucleotides line up with TRBD2. CDR3 size: 17 residues. V shed 0 bases, J shed 1 base, and the junction held 6 bases outside the gene matches. Germline V gene lookup returns CDR1 DFQATT and CDR2 SNEGSKA (reference sequence). This CDR3 reads CSAREPGTSGLQETQYF. The CDR3 DNA reads TGCAGTGCTAGAGAACCCGGGACTAGCGGGCTCCAAGAGACCCAGTACTTC.

In its sample, this clonotype was seen a few times. The chain uses TRBV5-1 and TRBJ2-5; 15 bases agree with TRBD2. The ends lost 5 bases at V and 5 bases at J; junction bases unmatched: 7. This CDR3 region has 16 residues. CDR1 is SGHRS and CDR2 is YFSETQ in the germline V gene. The CDR3 DNA reads TGCGCCAGCAGAGGACTAGCGGGAGGGCCGGGTGAGACCCAGTACTTC. It specifies CASRGLAGGPGETQYF.

The V gene is TRBV7-2, the J gene TRBJ2-1; 8 bases line up with TRBD1. This CDR3 has 14 amino acids. The V gene's germline CDR1 is SGHTA and CDR2 FQGNSA. J gave up 11 bases and V 1 base, and 7 bases lay outside the gene matches. The CDR3, as DNA: TGTGCCAGCAGCTTAGGACAGGGGAACCTGAAGCAGTTCTTC. It translates to CASSLGQGNLKQFF.